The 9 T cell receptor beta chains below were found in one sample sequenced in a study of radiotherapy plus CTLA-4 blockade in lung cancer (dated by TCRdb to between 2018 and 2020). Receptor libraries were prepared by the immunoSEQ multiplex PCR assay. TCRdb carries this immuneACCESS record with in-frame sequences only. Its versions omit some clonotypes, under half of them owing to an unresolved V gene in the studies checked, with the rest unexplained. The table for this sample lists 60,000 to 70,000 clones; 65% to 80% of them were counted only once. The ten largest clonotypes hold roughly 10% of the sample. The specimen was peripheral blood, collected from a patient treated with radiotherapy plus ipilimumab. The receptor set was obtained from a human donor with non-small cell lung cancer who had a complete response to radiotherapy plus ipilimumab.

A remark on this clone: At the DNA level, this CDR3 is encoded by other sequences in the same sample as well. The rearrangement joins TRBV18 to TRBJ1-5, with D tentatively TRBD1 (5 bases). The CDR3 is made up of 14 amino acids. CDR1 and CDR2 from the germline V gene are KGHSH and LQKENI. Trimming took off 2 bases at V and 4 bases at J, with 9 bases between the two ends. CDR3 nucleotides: TGTGCCAGCTCACCATCGGGGGGAAATCAGCCCCAGCATTTT. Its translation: CASSPSGGNQPQHF.

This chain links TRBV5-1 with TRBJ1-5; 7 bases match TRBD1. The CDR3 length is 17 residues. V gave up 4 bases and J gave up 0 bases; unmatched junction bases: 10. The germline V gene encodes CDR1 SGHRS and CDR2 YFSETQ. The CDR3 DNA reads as TGCGCCAGCAGCATGACAGGGCCTGGGGATAGCAATCAGCCCCAGCATTTT. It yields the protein CASSMTGPGDSNQPQHF.

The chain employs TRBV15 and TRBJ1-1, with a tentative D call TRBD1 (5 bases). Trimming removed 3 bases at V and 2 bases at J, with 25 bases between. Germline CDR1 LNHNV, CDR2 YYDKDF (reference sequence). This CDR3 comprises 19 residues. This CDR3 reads CATSRGRDRTRLGNTEAFF. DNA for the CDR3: TGTGCCACCAGCAGGGGGAGGGACCGCACAAGGCTGGGTAACACTGAAGCTTTCTTT.

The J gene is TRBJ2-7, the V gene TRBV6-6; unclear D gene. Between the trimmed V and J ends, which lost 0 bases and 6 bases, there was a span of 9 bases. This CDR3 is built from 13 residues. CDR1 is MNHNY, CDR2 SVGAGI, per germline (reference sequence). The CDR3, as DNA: TGTGCCAGCAGTTACTCGGAGTATATCGAGCAGTACGTC. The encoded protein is CASSYSEYIEQYV.

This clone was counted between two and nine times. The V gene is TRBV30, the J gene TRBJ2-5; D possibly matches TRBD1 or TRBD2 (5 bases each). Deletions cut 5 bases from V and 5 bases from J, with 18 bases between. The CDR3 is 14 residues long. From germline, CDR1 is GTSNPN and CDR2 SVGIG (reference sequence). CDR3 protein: CAWGIGTPGETQYF. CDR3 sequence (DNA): TGTGCCTGGGGTATTGGGACGCCAGGGGAGACCCAGTACTTC.

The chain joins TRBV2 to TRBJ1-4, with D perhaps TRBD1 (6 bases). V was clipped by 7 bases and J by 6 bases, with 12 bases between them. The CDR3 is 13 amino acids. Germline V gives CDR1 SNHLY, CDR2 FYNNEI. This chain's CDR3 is CASIEGGYEKLFF. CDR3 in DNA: TGTGCCAGCATAGAGGGGGGCTATGAAAAACTGTTTTTT.

In nucleotides, the CDR3 is TGTGCCAGCAGTAGACAGGACATCAATGAGGAAAAACTGTTTTTT. This translates into CASSRQDINEEKLFF. The V call is TRBV5-6, the J call TRBJ1-4; possible D gene TRBD1, 6 bases. V was pared by 5 bases and J by 8 bases, with 19 bases between. Looked up from germline, CDR1 is SGHDT and CDR2 is YYEEEE. This CDR3 comprises 15 residues. Combining the CDR3 with reference TRBV5-6 and TRBJ1-4 gives the whole variable domain DAGVTQSPTHLIKTRGQQVTLRCSPKSGHDTVSWYQQALGQGPQFIFQYYEEEERQRGNFPDRFSGHQFPNYSSELNVNALLLGDSALYLCASSRQDINEEKLFFGSGTQLSVL.

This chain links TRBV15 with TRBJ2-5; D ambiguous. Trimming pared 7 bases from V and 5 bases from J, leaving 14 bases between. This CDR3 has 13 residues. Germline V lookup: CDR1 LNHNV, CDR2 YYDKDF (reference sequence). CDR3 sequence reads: CATKPPGRETQYF. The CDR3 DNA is TGTGCCACCAAGCCCCCGGGCCGGGAGACCCAGTACTTC.

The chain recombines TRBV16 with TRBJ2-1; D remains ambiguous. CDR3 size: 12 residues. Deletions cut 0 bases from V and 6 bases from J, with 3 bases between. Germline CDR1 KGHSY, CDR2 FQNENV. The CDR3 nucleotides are TGTGCCAGCAGCCAATCGGTCAATGAGCAGTTCTTC. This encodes CASSQSVNEQFF.